A selection of T cell receptor beta chains follows, all from one sample in a study of blood T cell repertoires in COVID-19. Assay: immunoSEQ multiplex PCR; the TCRdb copy retains only in-frame clones and omits some. Here the sample spans 85,000 to 90,000 clones, roughly 89% being singletons. The sequenced sample was peripheral blood. The receptors stem from a woman older than 75 with active COVID-19. The CDR3 runs from the conserved cysteine through the conserved F or W. D genes are given only for firm matches. Not every row has a clone size; where given, it reads once, few, many or a size class.

J gene: TRBJ2-3; D gene: .; clone size: .; V gene: TRBV3-1/TRBV3-2; CDR3 DNA: TGTGCCAGCAGCCAAGATGCTAGCCCAGATACGCAGTATTTT; CDR3 protein: CASSQDASPDTQYF
J gene: TRBJ2-3; D gene: .; clone size: .; V gene: TRBV28; CDR3 DNA: TGTGCCAGCAGCCAAGGAAACCCGGGAGATACGCAGTATTTT; CDR3 protein: CASSQGNPGDTQYF
J gene: TRBJ1-1; D gene: TRBD1; clone size: few; V gene: TRBV27; CDR3 DNA: TGTGCCAGCAGTACAGGGACAGGGTGGTACACTGAAGCTTTCTTT; CDR3 protein: CASSTGTGWYTEAFF
J gene: TRBJ1-2; D gene: .; clone size: .; V gene: TRBV24-1; CDR3 DNA: TGTGCCACCAGTGATTTTCTCGCCAGGGTAGGGGAAACCTTC; CDR3 protein: CATSDFLARVGETF
J gene: TRBJ2-5; D gene: TRBD2; clone size: .; V gene: TRBV11-2; CDR3 DNA: TGTGCCAGCAGCTTAGGGGGACTAGCGGTCAGGGGACAAGAGACCCAGTACTTC; CDR3 protein: CASSLGGLAVRGQETQYF
J gene: TRBJ2-7; D gene: TRBD2; clone size: .; V gene: TRBV4-3; CDR3 DNA: TGCGCCAGCAGCCAAGATCAAGGGACTAGGTTCTACGAGCAGTACTTC; CDR3 protein: CASSQDQGTRFYEQYF
J gene: TRBJ2-6; D gene: TRBD1; clone size: .; V gene: TRBV7-2; CDR3 DNA: TGTGCCAGCAGCATGACAGGGTCTGGGGCCAACGTCCTGACTTTC; CDR3 protein: CASSMTGSGANVLTF
J gene: TRBJ2-2; D gene: .; clone size: .; V gene: TRBV25-1; CDR3 DNA: TGTGCCAGCAGTGAACGGAGGACCGGGGAGCTGTTTTTT; CDR3 protein: CASSERRTGELFF
J gene: TRBJ1-6; D gene: TRBD1; clone size: few; V gene: TRBV11-2; CDR3 DNA: TGTGCCAGCAGCCCAGACAGGGGCCATTCACCCCTCCACTTT; CDR3 protein: CASSPDRGHSPLHF
J gene: TRBJ2-3; D gene: .; clone size: once; V gene: TRBV5-6; CDR3 DNA: TGTGCCAGCAGCTTGAGACAGGATGTCACAGATACGCAGTATTTT; CDR3 protein: CASSLRQDVTDTQYF
J gene: TRBJ1-1; D gene: .; clone size: .; V gene: TRBV7-3; CDR3 DNA: TGTGCCAGCAGCTTATATCCCGACACTGAAGCTTTCTTT; CDR3 protein: CASSLYPDTEAFF
J gene: TRBJ2-1; D gene: TRBD2; clone size: .; V gene: TRBV18; CDR3 DNA: TGTGCCAGCTCGGCGACTAGCGGGAAGTCCAATGAGCAGTTCTTC; CDR3 protein: CASSATSGKSNEQFF
J gene: TRBJ2-3; D gene: .; clone size: .; V gene: TRBV5-1; CDR3 DNA: TGCGCCAGCAGCCTAGGACAGCGGACGTTCACAGATACGCAGTATTTT; CDR3 protein: CASSLGQRTFTDTQYF
J gene: TRBJ1-5; D gene: TRBD1; clone size: few; V gene: TRBV27; CDR3 DNA: TGTGCCAGCAGTCAGACAGGGGGCAATCAGCCCCAGCATTTT; CDR3 protein: CASSQTGGNQPQHF
J gene: TRBJ2-7; D gene: TRBD2; clone size: once; V gene: TRBV28; CDR3 DNA: TGTGCCAGCAGTTCCTCTAGCGGGAGAGACTACGAGCAGTACTTC; CDR3 protein: CASSSSSGRDYEQYF
J gene: TRBJ1-2; D gene: TRBD1; clone size: .; V gene: TRBV3-1/TRBV3-2; CDR3 DNA: TGTGCCAGCAGCCAGGGGCCCGGGACAGGACGTTTAGGTGGCTACACCTTC; CDR3 protein: CASSQGPGTGRLGGYTF
J gene: TRBJ2-3; D gene: .; clone size: .; V gene: TRBV21-1; CDR3 DNA: TGTGCCAGCAGCAACGGACTAGCGGGGTTCGGAAGCACAGATACGCAGTATTTT; CDR3 protein: CASSNGLAGFGSTDTQYF
J gene: TRBJ1-1; D gene: .; clone size: .; V gene: TRBV19; CDR3 DNA: TGTGCCAGTAGTAGGAGGGAGGCGAACACTGAAGCTTTCTTT; CDR3 protein: CASSRREANTEAFF
J gene: TRBJ2-7; D gene: .; clone size: .; V gene: TRBV13; CDR3 DNA: TGTGCCAGCAGCCCCGGGAGCGGCTCCTACGAGCAGTACTTC; CDR3 protein: CASSPGSGSYEQYF
J gene: TRBJ1-6; D gene: .; clone size: few; V gene: TRBV12-1; CDR3 DNA: TGTGCCAGCAGCTCGGGAACAGGGGGAGAGTCACCCCTCCACTTT; CDR3 protein: CASSSGTGGESPLHF
J gene: TRBJ2-1; D gene: TRBD1; clone size: .; V gene: TRBV27; CDR3 DNA: TGTGCCAGCAGTTTCAGGGCCGACCCTCGATCCCAGGGGGCAGGTAATGAGCAGTTCTTC; CDR3 protein: CASSFRADPRSQGAGNEQFF
J gene: TRBJ2-7; D gene: TRBD1; clone size: .; V gene: TRBV5-4; CDR3 DNA: TGTGCCAGCAGCTTGGTGGACAGGGGGTCGTCCTTCTCCTACGAGCAGTACTTC; CDR3 protein: CASSLVDRGSSFSYEQYF
J gene: TRBJ1-1; D gene: .; clone size: .; V gene: TRBV6-6; CDR3 DNA: TGTGCCAGCAGTTACGGCATACACAACACTGAAGCTTTCTTT; CDR3 protein: CASSYGIHNTEAFF
J gene: TRBJ2-5; D gene: TRBD2; clone size: .; V gene: TRBV18; CDR3 DNA: TGTGCCAGCTCACCCACGGGAGGGCAAGAGACCCAGTACTTC; CDR3 protein: CASSPTGGQETQYF
J gene: TRBJ2-3; D gene: TRBD2; clone size: .; V gene: TRBV5-4; CDR3 DNA: TGTGCCAGCAGCTTGGCCGGGAGGGCGAGCACAGATACGCAGTATTTT; CDR3 protein: CASSLAGRASTDTQYF
J gene: TRBJ1-1; D gene: TRBD1; clone size: .; V gene: TRBV5-1; CDR3 DNA: TGCGCCAGCAGCCCAGGACAGGGGAACACTGAAGCTTTCTTT; CDR3 protein: CASSPGQGNTEAFF
J gene: TRBJ2-2; D gene: .; clone size: .; V gene: TRBV1; CDR3 DNA: TGCACCAGCAGCCAGCCCTCGAGGGGCGGGAGGGCCCCCACCGGGGAGCTGTTTTTT; CDR3 protein: CTSSQPSRGGRAPTGELFF
J gene: TRBJ2-5; D gene: .; clone size: .; V gene: TRBV19; CDR3 DNA: TGTGCCAGTAGTATTGGTAGCCAAGAGACCCAGTACTTC; CDR3 protein: CASSIGSQETQYF
J gene: TRBJ2-2; D gene: .; clone size: .; V gene: TRBV4-2; CDR3 DNA: TGTGCCAGCATGGGTTGGAGCGGAGGGGAGGCCGGGGAGCTGTTTTTT; CDR3 protein: CASMGWSGGEAGELFF
J gene: TRBJ2-7; D gene: .; clone size: .; V gene: TRBV9; CDR3 DNA: TGTGCCAGCAGCCAAGGGGGGGACTACGAGCAGTACTTC; CDR3 protein: CASSQGGDYEQYF
J gene: TRBJ1-1; D gene: .; clone size: .; V gene: TRBV28; CDR3 DNA: TGTGCCAGCAACAACCCGACAGCATTGGGCACTGAAGCTTTCTTT; CDR3 protein: CASNNPTALGTEAFF
J gene: TRBJ1-1; D gene: TRBD1; clone size: .; V gene: TRBV11-2; CDR3 DNA: TGTGCCAGCAGCTTAGGGGACAGGGGGAACGGGAACACTGAAGCTTTCTTT; CDR3 protein: CASSLGDRGNGNTEAFF
J gene: TRBJ1-6; D gene: .; clone size: .; V gene: TRBV28; CDR3 DNA: TGTGCCAGCAGTTCGCAGGGATACCTCCACTTT; CDR3 protein: CASSSQGYLHF
J gene: TRBJ1-5; D gene: TRBD1; clone size: once; V gene: TRBV6-2/TRBV6-3; CDR3 DNA: TGTGCCAGCAGTCGGACAGGGGGGACCCAGGGGCAGCCCCAGCATTTT; CDR3 protein: CASSRTGGTQGQPQHF
J gene: TRBJ2-3; D gene: TRBD2; clone size: .; V gene: TRBV24-1; CDR3 DNA: TGTGCCACCAGTGGGACTAGCGGGATCTCAGATACGCAGTATTTT; CDR3 protein: CATSGTSGISDTQYF
J gene: TRBJ2-1; D gene: .; clone size: .; V gene: TRBV7-2; CDR3 DNA: TGTGCCAGCAGCTCTAGCGCCTACAATGAGCAGTTCTTC; CDR3 protein: CASSSSAYNEQFF
J gene: TRBJ2-2; D gene: TRBD2; clone size: .; V gene: TRBV9; CDR3 DNA: TGTGCCAGCAGCGACACTAGCGGGAGGACCTTAACGAACACCGGGGAGCTGTTTTTT; CDR3 protein: CASSDTSGRTLTNTGELFF
J gene: TRBJ1-5; D gene: TRBD1; clone size: .; V gene: TRBV19; CDR3 DNA: TGTGCCAGTAGTGCCTACAGGGGGGGGGCTCAGCCCCAGCATTTT; CDR3 protein: CASSAYRGGAQPQHF
J gene: TRBJ1-4; D gene: TRBD1; clone size: .; V gene: TRBV7-9; CDR3 DNA: TGTGCCAGCAGCACACGGGACAGCGAAAAACTGTTTTTT; CDR3 protein: CASSTRDSEKLFF
J gene: TRBJ1-2; D gene: .; clone size: .; V gene: TRBV14; CDR3 DNA: TGTGCCAGCAGCCAGTTACAGAACAACTATGGCTACACCTTC; CDR3 protein: CASSQLQNNYGYTF
J gene: TRBJ1-5; D gene: .; clone size: once; V gene: TRBV28; CDR3 DNA: TGTGCCAGCAGTCCCCCTATGGGCGGCAATCAGCCCCAGCATTTT; CDR3 protein: CASSPPMGGNQPQHF
J gene: TRBJ2-5; D gene: .; clone size: .; V gene: TRBV2; CDR3 DNA: TGTGCCAGCAGTGCGGACAGGGAGGGCCCGAGGACGCAAGAGACCCAGTACTTC; CDR3 protein: CASSADREGPRTQETQYF
J gene: TRBJ2-3; D gene: .; clone size: .; V gene: TRBV3-1/TRBV3-2; CDR3 DNA: TGTGCCAGCAGCCTTTTTGAGGGTACGCAGTATTTT; CDR3 protein: CASSLFEGTQYF
J gene: TRBJ2-1; D gene: TRBD2; clone size: .; V gene: TRBV3-1/TRBV3-2; CDR3 DNA: TGTGCCAGCAGCCTAGCCGCGGGAGATGAGCAGTTCTTC; CDR3 protein: CASSLAAGDEQFF
J gene: TRBJ2-1; D gene: .; clone size: .; V gene: TRBV5-1; CDR3 DNA: TGCGCCAGCACCGCCAGCCCTTCGGGAACCGTCTACAATGAGCAGTTCTTC; CDR3 protein: CASTASPSGTVYNEQFF
J gene: TRBJ2-5; D gene: TRBD2; clone size: .; V gene: TRBV11-3; CDR3 DNA: TGTGCCAGCAGCCGTGGTACTAGCGGAGGTCAAGAGACCCAGTACTTC; CDR3 protein: CASSRGTSGGQETQYF
J gene: TRBJ1-1; D gene: .; clone size: .; V gene: TRBV3-1/TRBV3-2; CDR3 DNA: TGTGCCAGCAGCCAAGATCCGGGTTCCCAAGCTTTCTTT; CDR3 protein: CASSQDPGSQAFF
J gene: TRBJ1-1; D gene: TRBD1; clone size: .; V gene: TRBV7-2; CDR3 DNA: TGTGCCAGCAGCCCGTCCTTCGACAGGGGAAGTGAAGCTTTCTTT; CDR3 protein: CASSPSFDRGSEAFF
J gene: TRBJ1-5; D gene: TRBD1; clone size: .; V gene: TRBV27; CDR3 DNA: TGTGCCAGCAGTGCGGACAGGGGTGGGGTATCGTATAGCAATCAGCCCCAGCATTTT; CDR3 protein: CASSADRGGVSYSNQPQHF
J gene: TRBJ2-7; D gene: TRBD1; clone size: few; V gene: TRBV4-1; CDR3 DNA: TGCGCCAGCAGCCCCCCCCTCGGGACAGGGAGGCACGAGCAGTACTTC; CDR3 protein: CASSPPLGTGRHEQYF
J gene: TRBJ2-3; D gene: TRBD2; clone size: few; V gene: TRBV5-1; CDR3 DNA: TGCGCCAGCAGCCTCTCTAGCGCCCCGGGGGGGGATACGCAGTATTTT; CDR3 protein: CASSLSSAPGGDTQYF
J gene: TRBJ1-5; D gene: .; clone size: once; V gene: TRBV18; CDR3 DNA: TGTGCCAGCTCACCCCCCGGGGGGAATCAGCCCCAGCATTTT; CDR3 protein: CASSPPGGNQPQHF
J gene: TRBJ2-7; D gene: TRBD2; clone size: few; V gene: TRBV7-9; CDR3 DNA: TGTGCCAGCAGCTTAGGGGCGGGAGAGTCCTACGAGCAGTACTTC; CDR3 protein: CASSLGAGESYEQYF
J gene: TRBJ2-7; D gene: TRBD2; clone size: .; V gene: TRBV28; CDR3 DNA: TGTGCCAGCAGTTTGGCTAGCGGGACCTACGAGCAGTACTTC; CDR3 protein: CASSLASGTYEQYF
J gene: TRBJ2-7; D gene: TRBD1; clone size: .; V gene: TRBV6-4; CDR3 DNA: TGTGCCAGCAGTGTCACGGACAGGGTGATCCAGTACGAGCAGTACTTC; CDR3 protein: CASSVTDRVIQYEQYF